This TCR beta chain emerged from a study of T cell changes during pregnancy in multiple sclerosis. The length of the CDR3 is 14 residues. V was pared by 6 bases and J by 8 bases, with 8 bases of the junction left unmatched. Germline V gives CDR1 MNHNY, CDR2 SVGAGI (reference sequence). Profiling relied on immunoSEQ multiplex PCR, and the TCRdb table lists in-frame clones only, not all of them. The table has 30,000 to 40,000 clones, about 91% seen once. The receptor was isolated from a female donor with multiple sclerosis, enrolled in a pregnancy study. The sample was CD8+ T cells from peripheral blood mononuclear cells, taken in the second trimester of pregnancy. The rearrangement links TRBV6-6 to TRBJ2-1; 9 bases are a match to TRBD1. CDR3: CASSGQGRSDEQFF. The DNA for the CDR3 is TGTGCCAGCAGCGGACAGGGGAGATCGGATGAGCAGTTCTTC.